What follows are 21 T cell receptor beta chains derived from one specimen sequenced in a study of T cell responses to AZD1222 COVID-19 vaccine. Libraries were prepared by immunoSEQ multiplex PCR; TCRdb keeps only in-frame clonotypes and omits some of them. Altogether about 95,000 clones are present, roughly 89% being singletons, with the ten largest covering 3.5% to 4.5%. Sequencing was performed on peripheral blood, taken on day 0 of AZD1222 vaccination. Source of these receptors: an adult in good health.

The rearrangement joins TRBV18 to TRBJ2-1, with 8 bases aligning to TRBD2. The CDR3 is 17 residues long. Germline V CDR1 and CDR2: KGHSH, LQKENI. The V and J ends lost 3 bases and 4 bases, in that order; junction bases with no gene match: 11. CDR3 amino acids: CASSPGVRGVSYNEQFF. For the CDR3, the DNA is TGTGCCAGCTCACCCGGAGTGCGGGGGGTTTCATACAATGAGCAGTTCTTC.

V is TRBV7-2 and J is TRBJ2-1; possible D gene TRBD1, 6 bases. V gave up 1 base and J gave up 2 bases, with 9 bases separating them. This CDR3 comprises 15 residues. Looked up from germline, CDR1 is SGHTA and CDR2 is FQGNSA. CDR3 region: CASSLVGGAYNEQFF. The CDR3 region has the DNA TGTGCCAGCAGCTTAGTAGGGGGAGCCTACAATGAGCAGTTCTTC. Full variable domain (remainder filled in from reference TRBV7-2 and TRBJ2-1): GAGVSQSPSNKVTEKGKDVELRCDPISGHTALYWYRQSLGQGLEFLIYFQGNSAPDKSGLPSDRFSAERTGGSVSTLTIQRTQQEDSAVYLCASSLVGGAYNEQFFGPGTRLTVL.

The gene calls are TRBV29-1 and TRBJ1-2; no clear D. The CDR3 extends over 11 amino acids. Trimming took off 4 bases at V and 8 bases at J, with 11 bases between the two ends. From germline, CDR1 is SQVTM and CDR2 ANQGSEA. The CDR3 is CSVVGVEGYTF. CDR3 in DNA: TGCAGCGTTGTTGGGGTTGAGGGCTACACCTTC.

This chain joins TRBV9 and TRBJ1-3; maybe TRBD1 (5 bases). V dropped 1 base and J dropped 2 bases, with 16 bases sitting between them. The CDR3 extends over 17 amino acids. Germline V lookup: CDR1 SGDLS, CDR2 YYNGEE. CDR3 protein: CASSVNPPGGPGNTIYF. CDR3 coding DNA: TGTGCCAGCAGCGTAAACCCCCCCGGGGGACCTGGAAACACCATATATTTT.

The rearrangement uses TRBV5-6 and TRBJ1-1; D is ambiguous. The germline CDR1 and CDR2 sequences are SGHDT and YYEEEE. V gave up 4 bases and J gave up 3 bases, with 4 bases separating them. The CDR3 spans 11 residues. The CDR3 loop reads CASSRDTEAFF. The CDR3 DNA sequence: TGTGCCAGCAGCCGGGACACTGAAGCTTTCTTT.

The gene calls are TRBV9 and TRBJ1-1, with 7 bases aligning to TRBD1. The germline V gene has CDR1 SGDLS and CDR2 YYNGEE. The junction had 7 bases not matched to a gene; V was cut back by 2 bases and J by 0 bases. The CDR3 is 16 residues long. The CDR3 coding sequence is TGTGCCAGCAGCGTTCGAGCCGGGACAGTGAACACTGAAGCTTTCTTT. It is translated as CASSVRAGTVNTEAFF.

The V call is TRBV11-1, the J call TRBJ1-1; 7 nucleotides agree with TRBD1. J lost 1 base, V lost 5 bases, and 10 bases had no gene match. Looked up from germline, CDR1 is SGHAT and CDR2 is FQDESV (reference sequence). This CDR3 region has 16 residues. DNA for the CDR3: TGTGCCAGCAGCGAGGCCTTCAGGGGGGCGAACACTGAAGCTTTCTTT. The encoded protein is CASSEAFRGANTEAFF.

This clone has only one observation. This chain joins TRBV28 and TRBJ1-2; the match to TRBD1 covers 9 bases. The V segment lost 6 bases and the J segment 2 bases; nucleotides outside the gene matches: 7. Germline V gene sequence: CDR1 MDHEN, CDR2 SYDVKM. The CDR3 has 15 amino acids. The chain's CDR3 is CASRTGTGLNYGYTF. The CDR3 DNA sequence: TGTGCCAGCAGAACCGGGACAGGGCTCAACTATGGCTACACCTTC.

The V and J genes are TRBV6-5 and TRBJ1-4; 10 bases agree with TRBD1. Trimming cost V 7 bases and J 8 bases; bases outside gene matches: 7. Germline loops: CDR1 MNHEY, CDR2 SVGAGI. CDR3 length: 14 residues. DNA of the CDR3: TGTGCCAGCAAGGGGACAGGGGTCAGGGAAAAACTGTTTTTT. Translation gives CASKGTGVREKLFF.

CDR3 DNA sequence: TGTGCCAGCAGTTTGCACAGGTTCGAGCAGTACTTC. Amino acid sequence: CASSLHRFEQYF. The chain joins TRBV7-9 to TRBJ2-7; D perhaps matches TRBD1 (5 bases). Per the germline V gene, CDR1 is SEHNR and CDR2 is FQNEAQ (reference sequence). Trimming stripped 6 bases from V and 6 bases from J, with 12 bases between. CDR3 length: 12 residues. Together with reference TRBV7-9 and TRBJ2-7, the CDR3 gives the full variable domain: DTGVSQNPRHKITKRGQNVTFRCDPISEHNRLYWYRQTLGQGPEFLTYFQNEAQLEKSRLLSDRFSAERPKGSFSTLEIQRTEQGDSAMYLCASSLHRFEQYFGPGTRLTVT.

This clone was observed a single time. The chain carries TRBV12-3 or TRBV12-4 and TRBJ1-2, with a possible D match to TRBD1 (5 bases). CDR3 length: 13 residues. The V and J ends lost 6 bases and 5 bases respectively, with 13 bases between them. CDR3 sequence (DNA): TGTGCCAGCAGGGCCTATGGGGGGTATGGCTACACCTTC. Amino acids: CASRAYGGYGYTF.

The genes are TRBV2 and TRBJ1-3, with 9 positions matching TRBD1. V gave up 7 bases and J gave up 2 bases; unmatched junction bases: 12. The CDR3 sequence is 17 residues long. CDR1 SNHLY and CDR2 FYNNEI come from the germline V gene. The DNA for the CDR3 is TGTGCCAGCACGGACAGGGGCCCCTCGGTGACTGGAAACACCATATATTTT. Its protein is CASTDRGPSVTGNTIYF.

The chain employs TRBV6-4 and TRBJ1-6; D perhaps matches TRBD1 (5 bases). Germline lookup yields CDR1 MRHNA and CDR2 SNTAGT. The CDR3 spans 13 residues. Trimming removed 4 bases at V and 6 bases at J, with 7 bases between. The CDR3 loop is CASSGGTNSPLHF. CDR3 nucleotide sequence: TGTGCCAGCAGTGGCGGGACTAATTCACCCCTCCACTTT.

The V and J genes are TRBV29-1 and TRBJ1-1, with TRBD1 identical over 8 bases. CDR3 length: 12 residues. The V gene's germline CDR1 is SQVTM and CDR2 ANQGSEA. The ends lost 7 bases at V and 4 bases at J; junction bases unmatched: 5. The DNA for the CDR3 is TGCAGCGCAACAGGGGGAAGCACTGAAGCTTTCTTT. Translating it yields CSATGGSTEAFF.

The gene calls are TRBV19 and TRBJ2-7; D gene ambiguous. The CDR3 runs to 11 residues. CDR1 and CDR2 (germline): LNHDA, SQIVND (reference sequence). V was shortened by 10 bases and J by 6 bases, with 13 bases between the two germline ends. The CDR3 coding sequence is TGTGCCACGTCGATAAGCAGCGAGCAGTACTTC. As protein: CATSISSEQYF.

This chain uses TRBV27 with TRBJ2-1; D remains ambiguous. The CDR3 loop spans 11 amino acids. Germline values: CDR1 MNHEY, CDR2 SMNVEV (reference sequence). Trimming left V 2 bases short and J 12 bases short, with 8 bases between. CDR3: CASSLDSRQFF. DNA of the CDR3: TGTGCCAGCAGTTTAGATTCCAGGCAGTTCTTC.

The chain carries TRBV28 and TRBJ1-5; D is unresolved. The CDR3 has 13 residues. Per germline, CDR1 MDHEN and CDR2 SYDVKM. With 3 bases removed from V and 1 base from J, the gap between germline ends came to 4 bases. The CDR3 region is CASSFGSNQPQHF. DNA for the CDR3: TGTGCCAGCAGTTTCGGGAGCAATCAGCCCCAGCATTTT.

This chain connects TRBV5-1 to TRBJ2-7; D perhaps matches TRBD2 (6 bases). Trimming took 1 base from V and 7 from J, leaving 12 bases between them. Germline-derived CDR1 and CDR2 are SGHRS and YFSETQ. The CDR3 consists of 13 residues. DNA for the CDR3: TGCGCCAGCAGCTTGTGGACTACTACAGAGCAGTACTTC. Residues: CASSLWTTTEQYF.

The chain has TRBV6-5 and TRBJ1-6; D remains ambiguous. CDR3 length equals 15 residues. CDR1 is MNHEY, CDR2 SVGAGI, per germline. V lost 5 bases, J lost 0 bases, and 8 bases lay in between. DNA for the CDR3: TGTGCCAGCAGTACCCCGGACTCCTATAATTCACCCCTCCACTTT. Translation: CASSTPDSYNSPLHF.

V gene TRBV3-1 (or the pseudogene TRBV3-2) combines with J gene TRBJ2-6, with 10 bases fitting TRBD1. Unmatched junction bases numbered 5, after V lost 3 bases and J lost 0 bases. This CDR3 region has 18 residues. Germline CDR1 LGHDT, CDR2 YNNKEL (reference sequence). The CDR3: CASSQTDRGDSGANVLTF. In nucleotides, the CDR3 is TGTGCCAGCAGCCAGACGGACAGGGGGGACTCTGGGGCCAACGTCCTGACTTTC.

The genes are TRBV7-3 and TRBJ2-3; maybe TRBD2 (6 bases). The CDR3 consists of 14 residues. The V end was cut by 5 bases, the J end by 4 bases, with 13 bases between. Germline-derived CDR1 and CDR2 are SGHTA and FQGTGA. For the CDR3, the DNA is TGTGCCAGCAGCCTCCGACTAGACGCAGATACGCAGTATTTT. The encoded protein is CASSLRLDADTQYF. Full variable domain (missing parts from reference TRBV7-3 and TRBJ2-3): GAGVSQTPSNKVTEKGKYVELRCDPISGHTALYWYRQSLGQGPEFLIYFQGTGAADDSGLPNDRFFAVRPEGSVSTLKIQRTERGDSAVYLCASSLRLDADTQYFGPGTRLTVL.